A single sample is the source of the 31 T cell receptor beta chains below, sequenced in a study of tumor-infiltrating lymphocytes in localized non-small cell lung cancer. Profiled with immunoSEQ multiplex PCR; TCRdb holds only in-frame clones, not every one. The repertoire holds roughly 14,000 clones, with around four fifths as singletons. The sample taken for sequencing was lung tumor tissue. These receptors all stem from a human donor with non-small cell lung cancer.

The rearrangement joins TRBV5-4 to TRBJ1-1, with a possible D match to TRBD1 (6 bases). Trimming left V 3 bases short and J 10 bases short, with 22 bases between. Germline V gene data show CDR1 as SGHNT and CDR2 as YYREEE (reference sequence). CDR3 length: 15 amino acids. The CDR3 protein is CASSWEQGSGGGAFF. The CDR3 coding sequence is TGTGCCAGCAGCTGGGAACAGGGTTCCGGAGGTGGAGCTTTCTTT.

The chain couples TRBV10-3 to TRBJ2-7, with TRBD1 identical over 7 bases. Germline V gene lookup returns CDR1 ENHRY and CDR2 SYGVKD. The CDR3 runs 13 residues. J gave up 0 bases and V 10 bases, and 6 bases lay outside the gene matches. The CDR3 loop reads CASNDRDSYEQYF. The CDR3 coding sequence is TGTGCCAGCAACGACAGGGACTCCTACGAGCAGTACTTC.

The rearrangement uses TRBV6-1 and TRBJ2-7; D unresolved. The length of the CDR3 is 13 residues. Germline V gene sequence: CDR1 MNHNS, CDR2 SASEGT. Trimming cost V 1 base and J 3 bases, with 7 bases left between them. The CDR3 region has the DNA TGTGCCAGCAGTGAAGTTCCCGGCTACGAGCAGTACTTC. Its protein product is CASSEVPGYEQYF.

The rearrangement joins TRBV30 to TRBJ1-1; D uncertain. The CDR3 spans 10 residues. V shed 1 base and J shed 12 bases, with 9 bases lying between them. Germline CDR1 GTSNPN, CDR2 SVGIG (reference sequence). The DNA of the CDR3 is TGTGCCTGGAGTGGGAAGGAGTCTTTCTTT. Its protein product is CAWSGKESFF.

The chain recombines TRBV4-1 with TRBJ1-1; D not resolved. Germline-derived CDR1 and CDR2 are MGHRA and YSYEKL. Trimming took 5 bases from V and 0 from J, leaving 7 bases between them. The CDR3 has 13 amino acids. This chain's CDR3 is CASSWELNTEAFF. As DNA, the CDR3 is TGCGCCAGCAGCTGGGAGTTGAACACTGAAGCTTTCTTT.

The CDR3 protein is CASSKAPPQLGLNYGYTF. The CDR3 DNA sequence: TGTGCCAGCAGCAAAGCCCCCCCCCAGCTCGGACTTAACTATGGCTACACCTTC. The chain couples TRBV21-1 to TRBJ1-2. TRBV21-1 is a listed pseudogene. The CDR3 is 18 amino acids.

This chain uses TRBV10-3 with TRBJ2-7, with D perhaps matching TRBD1 (6 bases). From germline, CDR1 is ENHRY and CDR2 SYGVKD. The CDR3 has 15 amino acids. V was shortened by 4 bases and J by 2 bases, with 15 bases between the two germline ends. CDR3 bases: TGTGCCATCAGTGGGGGGCAGGGCCCCACCTACGAGCAGTACTTC. Residues: CAISGGQGPTYEQYF.

This clone was observed a handful of times. This rearrangement joins TRBV15 to TRBJ2-3, with TRBD1 as a possible D gene (6 bases). With 6 bases removed from V and 6 bases from J, the gap between germline ends came to 16 bases. This CDR3 is 14 amino acids long. CDR1 and CDR2 from the germline V gene are LNHNV and YYDKDF (reference sequence). CDR3: CATREVRGWDTQYF. CDR3 DNA: TGTGCCACCAGGGAGGTCAGGGGCTGGGATACGCAGTATTTT.

The chain joins TRBV5-1 to TRBJ1-4; D not certain. The CDR3 sequence is 13 residues long. Germline values: CDR1 SGHRS, CDR2 YFSETQ. V lost 4 bases to trimming and J lost 8 bases, with 12 bases between them. CDR3 sequence: CASSTPDGEKLFF. The DNA of the CDR3 is TGCGCCAGCAGCACCCCGGATGGGGAAAAACTGTTTTTT.

By frequency in the sample, this clone is large. CDR3 protein: CASSPREGSYNSPLHF. CDR3 DNA: TGTGCCAGCAGCCCCCGGGAGGGGTCCTATAATTCACCCCTCCACTTT. This chain uses TRBV9 with TRBJ1-6; TRBD1 is a possible D gene (5 bases). The V end lost 4 bases, the J end lost 1 base, and 12 bases lay between the germline ends. The CDR3 has 16 residues. CDR1 is SGDLS and CDR2 is YYNGEE in the germline V gene.

The chain joins TRBV5-5 to TRBJ1-2, with D hard to call. The CDR3 sequence is 17 residues long. V was pared by 7 bases and J by 4 bases, with 26 bases between. Germline values: CDR1 SGHKS, CDR2 YYEKEE (reference sequence). Here the CDR3 reads CASCYRVFSRKTYGYTF. The CDR3 coding sequence is TGTGCCAGCTGTTATCGTGTCTTCTCGCGAAAGACCTATGGCTACACCTTC.

This chain links TRBV11-2 with TRBJ2-7; 9 nucleotides line up with TRBD2. The CDR3 runs to 15 residues. Germline-derived CDR1 and CDR2 are SGHAT and FQNNGV. V lost 0 bases, J lost 2 bases, and 2 bases stayed unmatched. The CDR3 here is CASSLEAGGAYEQYF. CDR3 coding DNA: TGTGCCAGCAGCTTAGAAGCGGGGGGCGCCTACGAGCAGTACTTC.

This clone was seen only once. The V gene is TRBV2, the J gene TRBJ2-1, with TRBD2 matching 11 bases. Germline loops: CDR1 SNHLY, CDR2 FYNNEI. V shed 5 bases and J 6 bases; nucleotides not matched to a gene: 9. This CDR3 region has 16 residues. The CDR3 reads CASSLERLAGPNEQFF. Here the CDR3 DNA reads TGTGCCAGCAGTCTCGAAAGACTAGCGGGACCCAATGAGCAGTTCTTC. Full variable domain (rest looked up from reference TRBV2 and TRBJ2-1): EPEVTQTPSHQVTQMGQEVILRCVPISNHLYFYWYRQILGQKVEFLVSFYNNEISEKSEIFDDQFSVERPDGSNFTLKIRSTKLEDSAMYFCASSLERLAGPNEQFFGPGTRLTVL.

The rearrangement uses TRBV7-2 and TRBJ1-2; no clear D gene. Germline CDR1 is SGHTA and CDR2 is FQGNSA. V lost 0 bases, J lost 11 bases, and 10 bases lay in between. The CDR3 is 12 amino acids. As DNA, the CDR3 is TGTGCCAGCAGCTTAGCGGAACGGCGGTACACCTTC. Residues: CASSLAERRYTF.

The chain recombines TRBV5-1 with TRBJ1-5, with 7 bases fitting TRBD1. CDR3 length equals 15 residues. CDR1 is SGHRS, CDR2 YFSETQ, per germline. V lost 0 bases and J lost 6; bases outside the gene matches: 6. DNA of the CDR3: TGCGCCAGCAGCTTGGGAGGGGGCCGGGGTCAGCCCCAGCATTTT. It yields the protein CASSLGGGRGQPQHF.

The chain links TRBV7-2 to TRBJ2-1, with unresolved D. This CDR3 contains 11 residues. The V and J ends lost 7 bases and 10 bases respectively, with 11 bases between them. Germline assignment: CDR1 SGHTA and CDR2 FQGNSA. Written as DNA, the CDR3 is TGTGCCAGCACCTTCGGTCAGGAGCAGTTCTTC. It encodes CASTFGQEQFF. The full variable domain, with the rest looked up from reference TRBV7-2 and TRBJ2-1, is GAGVSQSPSNKVTEKGKDVELRCDPISGHTALYWYRQSLGQGLEFLIYFQGNSAPDKSGLPSDRFSAERTGGSVSTLTIQRTQQEDSAVYLCASTFGQEQFFGPGTRLTVL.

This sequence joins TRBV14 and TRBJ2-7, with unresolved D. CDR1 and CDR2 from the germline V gene are SGHDN and FVKESK. Trimming cost V 3 bases and J 3 bases, with 18 bases left between them. This CDR3 has 16 amino acids. The CDR3: CASSQDLLADHYEQYF. In DNA, the CDR3 is TGTGCCAGCAGCCAGGACCTCCTCGCAGATCACTACGAGCAGTACTTC.

The CDR3 coding sequence is TGTGCCAGCAGTTCCGGGACAGGGTTACAGCAGTACTTC. As protein: CASSSGTGLQQYF. The rearrangement links TRBV6-1 to TRBJ2-7, with 9 positions matching TRBD1. CDR3 length: 13 residues. J was trimmed by 8 bases and V by 5 bases; bases with no gene match: 7. Germline values: CDR1 MNHNS, CDR2 SASEGT.

The V and J genes are TRBV7-8 and TRBJ1-2, with a weak D call TRBD1 (6 bases). Germline CDR1 SGHVS, CDR2 FQNEAQ. The CDR3 contains 12 residues. Trimming stripped 6 bases from V and 9 bases from J, with 14 bases between. This CDR3 is CASSYSRGRYTF. DNA of the CDR3: TGTGCCAGCAGTTATTCCAGGGGCCGCTACACCTTC.

The chain combines TRBV4-2 with TRBJ2-1; 7 positions agree with TRBD2. The J segment lost 6 bases and the V segment lost 1 base, leaving 6 bases of the junction unmatched. CDR1 and CDR2 (germline): LGHNA, YNFKEQ. This CDR3 contains 15 residues. The CDR3: CASSQGSGNSNEQFF. The CDR3, as DNA: TGTGCCAGCAGCCAAGGCAGCGGGAATAGCAATGAGCAGTTCTTC.

This clone came up a few times. The CDR3 spells CASSYDQGGGRTEAFF. CDR3 coding DNA: TGTGCCAGCAGTTACGATCAGGGTGGGGGAAGGACTGAAGCTTTCTTT. The V and J genes are TRBV6-5 and TRBJ1-1, with D possibly TRBD1 on 5 matching bases. Germline V gene data show CDR1 as MNHEY and CDR2 as SVGAGI. V lost 2 bases and J lost 5, with 18 bases in between. CDR3 size: 16 residues.

This chain joins TRBV29-1 and TRBJ1-1; 9 bases fit TRBD1. Germline loops: CDR1 SQVTM, CDR2 ANQGSEA. The CDR3 covers 14 residues. V lost 6 bases, J lost 0 bases, and 5 bases stayed unmatched. The CDR3 region has the DNA TGCAGCGTGGGGACAGGGCTGGTGAACACTGAAGCTTTCTTT. It specifies CSVGTGLVNTEAFF.

The chain carries TRBV7-2 and TRBJ1-2; D remains unclear. The V end was cut by 0 bases, the J end by 5 bases, with 7 bases between. Germline V lookup: CDR1 SGHTA, CDR2 FQGNSA. This CDR3 spans 13 amino acids. The CDR3 sequence is CASSLARRYGYTF. CDR3 DNA sequence: TGTGCCAGCAGCTTAGCTCGACGGTATGGCTACACCTTC. The whole variable domain, filled in from reference TRBV7-2 and TRBJ1-2, reads GAGVSQSPSNKVTEKGKDVELRCDPISGHTALYWYRQSLGQGLEFLIYFQGNSAPDKSGLPSDRFSAERTGGSVSTLTIQRTQQEDSAVYLCASSLARRYGYTFGSGTRLTVV.

This clone was recorded only once. The V gene is TRBV15, the J gene TRBJ2-1; 9 nucleotides line up with TRBD2. The CDR3 sequence is 15 residues long. Germline loops: CDR1 LNHNV, CDR2 YYDKDF (reference sequence). J was trimmed by 10 bases and V by 3 bases; bases with no gene match: 10. The CDR3 sequence is CATSRLASGTGEQFF. CDR3 nucleotide sequence: TGTGCCACCAGCAGGTTGGCTAGCGGGACGGGGGAGCAGTTCTTC.

This rearrangement joins TRBV2 to TRBJ2-7; D is unclear. Trimming pared 7 bases from V and 0 bases from J, leaving 10 bases between. The CDR3 is made up of 13 amino acids. CDR1 and CDR2 from the germline V gene are SNHLY and FYNNEI. CDR3 sequence: CASIERFSYEQYF. The CDR3 DNA sequence: TGTGCCAGCATTGAGAGGTTCTCCTACGAGCAGTACTTC.

The genes are TRBV9 and TRBJ2-7; tentative D call: TRBD2 (6 bases). This CDR3 contains 15 residues. V was shortened by 4 bases and J by 0 bases, with 14 bases between the two germline ends. Germline V gene lookup returns CDR1 SGDLS and CDR2 YYNGEE. Here the CDR3 DNA reads TGTGCCAGCAGCCCTCTTACGGGGGTCTCCTACGAGCAGTACTTC. Encoded protein: CASSPLTGVSYEQYF.

This sequence joins TRBV5-1 and TRBJ1-5; D gene uncertain. The germline gives CDR1 SGHRS, CDR2 YFSETQ. V lost 2 bases, J lost 5 bases, and 14 bases lay in between. This CDR3 has 15 amino acids. Here the CDR3 DNA reads TGCGCCAGCAGCTTATCGGGAGGAGTGGATCAGCCCCAGCATTTT. Translating it yields CASSLSGGVDQPQHF. The whole variable domain, filled in from reference TRBV5-1 and TRBJ1-5, reads KAGVTQTPRYLIKTRGQQVTLSCSPISGHRSVSWYQQTPGQGLQFLFEYFSETQRNKGNFPGRFSGRQFSNSRSEMNVSTLELGDSALYLCASSLSGGVDQPQHFGDGTRLSIL.

V and J are TRBV5-1 and TRBJ2-3, with a weak D call TRBD2 (5 bases). The V end lost 4 bases, the J end lost 1 base, and 10 bases lay between the germline ends. The length of the CDR3 is 14 residues. Germline CDR1 is SGHRS and CDR2 is YFSETQ. CDR3 sequence reads: CASSPEEGTDTQYF. The CDR3, as DNA: TGCGCCAGCAGCCCGGAGGAGGGCACAGATACGCAGTATTTT.

The chain carries TRBV7-2 and TRBJ2-3; D unclear. Per germline, CDR1 SGHTA and CDR2 FQGNSA. This CDR3 has 14 amino acids. Trimming cost V 3 bases and J 6 bases, with 13 bases left between them. CDR3 in amino acids: CASSFQTPGDTQYF. The CDR3 bases are TGTGCCAGCAGCTTTCAGACGCCCGGGGATACGCAGTATTTT.

The V gene is TRBV5-1, the J gene TRBJ1-5; D might be TRBD1 (6 bases). Trimming shortened V by 2 bases and J by 9 bases, and 12 bases separated the two germline ends. CDR3 length: 13 residues. Germline V lookup: CDR1 SGHRS, CDR2 YFSETQ. The CDR3 region has the DNA TGCGCCAGCAGCTTAGGGGGGGACATGCCCCAGCATTTT. It specifies CASSLGGDMPQHF.

V and J are TRBV5-5 and TRBJ1-5; no clear D gene. The CDR3 contains 15 residues. Germline lookup yields CDR1 SGHKS and CDR2 YYEKEE (reference sequence). V gave up 4 bases and J gave up 3 bases, with 14 bases separating them. The CDR3 DNA reads TGTGCCAGCAGCCGAGGACCCATCACCAATCAGCCCCAGCATTTT. Protein sequence: CASSRGPITNQPQHF.